The table lists the clone carrying this TCR beta chain with many counts. The antigen is undetermined. The CDR3 consists of 16 residues. Per germline, CDR1 MNHEY and CDR2 SMNVEV (reference sequence). Trimming removed 7 bases at V and 7 bases at J, with 23 bases between. The data originate from a study of glioma-infiltrating T cells. Whole-study findings and limits: Gliomas, especially low-grade, showed above-expected tissue-blood divergence; non-neoplastic patients showed below. Only very few CDR3 sequences appeared in both tissue and blood.

Using RNA template, CDR3s of TCR alpha and beta were amplified with iRepertoire arm-PCR. For one-step reverse transcription and amplification, about 85-400 ng of tissue mRNA or PBMC total RNA was used. TCRdb called the multiplex PCR reads again in MiXCR, with one record for every CDR3 protein. This sample has some 99,000 distinct CDR3 sequences; less than 30% occur once, and the top ten carry around a third. Specimen: glioma tissue, nonneoplastic brain tissue, or PBMCs (not recorded which). V is TRBV27 and J is TRBJ2-1; D is tentatively TRBD1 or TRBD2 (5 bases each). This clonotype was obtained from a human donor with low-grade glioma or glioblastoma, undergoing nonglioma brain surgery, or in good health (not recorded which). The CDR3 coding sequence is TGTGCCAGCATGCCGGGACCGAGTCGGATGGGAAATGAGCAGTTCTTC. This encodes CASMPGPSRMGNEQFF.